This T cell receptor beta chain was documented in a study of PD-L1 blockade in urothelial cancer. Study outcomes and limitations: Investigators took one FFPE tumor sample per patient, not right before treatment.

In this sample, this clone turned up a few times. The antigen is undetermined. Trimming at V came to 5 bases and at J to 15 bases, leaving 10 bases not matched to a gene. The CDR3 loop spans 12 amino acids. Germline values: CDR1 MNHGY, CDR2 SAAAGT. Patients had urothelial carcinoma that was locally advanced or metastatic. Synthetically made TCR analog templates were put into each PCR as spikes. Levels of FFPE tumor DNA were quantified by means of amplified housekeeping genes. The repertoire was sequenced with immunoSEQ multiplex PCR; TCRdb's copy has only in-frame clones and lacks some. This sample has more than 35,000 clones, with more than 35% found just once.

Sample: tumor tissue, taken before atezolizumab (anti-PD-L1) treatment. This TCR was recovered from a man in his 60s with urothelial cancer. V is TRBV6-8 and J is TRBJ2-1; 7 nucleotides line up with TRBD2. In DNA, the CDR3 is TGTGCCAGCAGTCCTGATCGGGGGGAGTGGTTCTTC. Protein: CASSPDRGEWFF.